This TCR beta chain was recovered during a study of T cell responses to AZD1222 COVID-19 vaccine. Repertoires were generated with immunoSEQ multiplex PCR, while TCRdb's copy carries only in-frame clones and drops some. Of 140,000 to 150,000 clones listed, around 86% are singletons. V was clipped by 2 bases and J by 4 bases, with 9 bases between them. The CDR3 consists of 14 residues. Per germline, CDR1 MNHEY and CDR2 SMNVEV (reference sequence). The TCR was taken from an adult in good health. This chain joins TRBV27 and TRBJ1-5; D is unclear. The source material was peripheral blood, sampled on day 0 of MenACWY control vaccination. CDR3 region: CASSLRVGNQPQHF. Written as DNA, the CDR3 is TGTGCCAGCAGTTTAAGGGTCGGGAATCAGCCCCAGCATTTT.